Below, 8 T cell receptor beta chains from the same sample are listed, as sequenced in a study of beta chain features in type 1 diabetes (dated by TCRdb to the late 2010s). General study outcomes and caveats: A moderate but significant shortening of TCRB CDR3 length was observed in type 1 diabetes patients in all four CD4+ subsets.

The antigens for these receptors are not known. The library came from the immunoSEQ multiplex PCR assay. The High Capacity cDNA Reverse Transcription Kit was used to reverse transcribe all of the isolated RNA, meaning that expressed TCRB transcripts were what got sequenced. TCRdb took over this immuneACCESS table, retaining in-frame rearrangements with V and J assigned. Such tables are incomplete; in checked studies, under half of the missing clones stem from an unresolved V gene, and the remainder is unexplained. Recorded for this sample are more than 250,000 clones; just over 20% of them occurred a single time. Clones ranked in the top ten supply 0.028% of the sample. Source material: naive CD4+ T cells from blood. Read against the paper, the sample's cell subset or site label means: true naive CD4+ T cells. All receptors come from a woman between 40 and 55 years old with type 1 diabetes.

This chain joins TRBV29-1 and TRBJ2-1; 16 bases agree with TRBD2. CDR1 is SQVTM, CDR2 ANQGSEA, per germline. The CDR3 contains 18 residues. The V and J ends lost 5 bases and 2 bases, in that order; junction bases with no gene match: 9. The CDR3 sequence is CSVPPGLAGGGPYNEQFF. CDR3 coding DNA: TGCAGCGTTCCCCCGGGACTAGCGGGAGGGGGTCCCTACAATGAGCAGTTCTTC.

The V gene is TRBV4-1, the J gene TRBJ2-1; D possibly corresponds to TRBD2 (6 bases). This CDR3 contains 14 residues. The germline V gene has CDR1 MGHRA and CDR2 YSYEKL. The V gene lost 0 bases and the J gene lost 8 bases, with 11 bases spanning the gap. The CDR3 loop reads CASSQDVREDEQFF. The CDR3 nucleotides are TGCGCCAGCAGCCAAGATGTCAGGGAGGATGAGCAGTTCTTC.

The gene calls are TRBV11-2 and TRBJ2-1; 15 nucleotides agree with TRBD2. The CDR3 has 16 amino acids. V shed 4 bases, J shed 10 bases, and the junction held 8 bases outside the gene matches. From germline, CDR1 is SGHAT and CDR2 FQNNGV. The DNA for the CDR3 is TGTGCCAGCAGCTCCTGGACTAGCGGGAGGGCCAGGGAGCAGTTCTTC. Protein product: CASSSWTSGRAREQFF. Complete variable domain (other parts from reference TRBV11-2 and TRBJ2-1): EAGVAQSPRYKIIEKRQSVAFWCNPISGHATLYWYQQILGQGPKLLIQFQNNGVVDDSQLPKDRFSAERLKGVDSTLKIQPAKLEDSAVYLCASSSWTSGRAREQFFGPGTRLTVL.

The CDR3 DNA sequence: TGCAGCGTCGCCTTTAACTCTGGAAAACTGTTTTTT. This sequence encodes CSVAFNSGKLFF. The V call is TRBV29-1, the J call TRBJ1-4; D call uncertain. The V gene lost 6 bases and the J gene lost 10 bases, with 15 bases spanning the gap. The V gene's germline CDR1 is SQVTM and CDR2 ANQGSEA. The CDR3 consists of 12 residues.

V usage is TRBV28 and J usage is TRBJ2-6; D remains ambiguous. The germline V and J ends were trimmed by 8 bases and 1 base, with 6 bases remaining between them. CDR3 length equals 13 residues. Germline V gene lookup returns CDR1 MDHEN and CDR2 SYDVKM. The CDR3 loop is CASVQSGANVLTF. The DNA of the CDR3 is TGTGCCAGCGTTCAGTCTGGGGCCAACGTCCTGACTTTC.

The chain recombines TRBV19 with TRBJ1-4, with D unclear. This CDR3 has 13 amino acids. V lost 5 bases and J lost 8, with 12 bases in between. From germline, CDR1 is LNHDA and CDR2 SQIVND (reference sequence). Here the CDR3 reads CASSFAAEEKLFF. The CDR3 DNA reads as TGTGCCAGTAGTTTCGCCGCGGAGGAAAAACTGTTTTTT. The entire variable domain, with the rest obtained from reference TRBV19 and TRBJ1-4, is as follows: DGGITQSPKYLFRKEGQNVTLSCEQNLNHDAMYWYRQDPGQGLRLIYYSQIVNDFQKGDIAEGYSVSREKKESFPLTVTSAQKNPTAFYLCASSFAAEEKLFFGSGTQLSVL.

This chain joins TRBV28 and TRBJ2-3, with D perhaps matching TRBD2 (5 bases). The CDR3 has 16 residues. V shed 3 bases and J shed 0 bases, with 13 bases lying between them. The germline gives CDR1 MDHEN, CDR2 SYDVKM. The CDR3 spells CASSFWGEPSTDTQYF. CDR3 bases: TGTGCCAGCAGTTTCTGGGGAGAACCTAGCACAGATACGCAGTATTTT.

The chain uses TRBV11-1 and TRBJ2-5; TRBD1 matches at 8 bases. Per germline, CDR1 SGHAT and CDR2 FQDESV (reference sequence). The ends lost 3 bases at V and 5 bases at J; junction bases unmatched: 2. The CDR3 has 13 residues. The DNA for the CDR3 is TGTGCCAGCAGCTTGGACAGGGTGGAGACCCAGTACTTC. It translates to CASSLDRVETQYF.